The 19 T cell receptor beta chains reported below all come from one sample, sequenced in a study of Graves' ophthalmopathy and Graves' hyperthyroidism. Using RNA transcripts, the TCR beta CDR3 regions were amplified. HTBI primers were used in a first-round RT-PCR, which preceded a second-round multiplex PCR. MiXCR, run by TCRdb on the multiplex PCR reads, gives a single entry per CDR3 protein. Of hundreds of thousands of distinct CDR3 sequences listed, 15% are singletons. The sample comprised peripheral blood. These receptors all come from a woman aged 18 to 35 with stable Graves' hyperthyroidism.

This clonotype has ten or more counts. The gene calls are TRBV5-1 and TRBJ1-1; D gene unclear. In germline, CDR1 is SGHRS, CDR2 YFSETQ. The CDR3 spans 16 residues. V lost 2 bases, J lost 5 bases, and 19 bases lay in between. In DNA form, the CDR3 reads TGCGCCAGCAGCTTAGGAGGCGTAGGCGGTGGGACTGAAGCTTTCTTT. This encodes CASSLGGVGGGTEAFF.

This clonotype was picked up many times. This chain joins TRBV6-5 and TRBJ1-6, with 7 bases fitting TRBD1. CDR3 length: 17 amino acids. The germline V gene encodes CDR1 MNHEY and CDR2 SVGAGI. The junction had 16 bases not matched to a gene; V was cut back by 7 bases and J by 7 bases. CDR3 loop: CASITEGAFWGNSPLHF. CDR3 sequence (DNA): TGTGCCAGCATCACTGAGGGGGCCTTTTGGGGAAATTCACCCCTCCACTTT.

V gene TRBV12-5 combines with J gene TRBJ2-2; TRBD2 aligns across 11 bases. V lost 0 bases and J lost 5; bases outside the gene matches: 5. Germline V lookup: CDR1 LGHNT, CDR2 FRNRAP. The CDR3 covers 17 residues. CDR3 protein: CASGLVTSGRSTGELFF. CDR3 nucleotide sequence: TGTGCTAGTGGTTTGGTAACTAGCGGGAGATCTACCGGGGAGCTGTTTTTT.

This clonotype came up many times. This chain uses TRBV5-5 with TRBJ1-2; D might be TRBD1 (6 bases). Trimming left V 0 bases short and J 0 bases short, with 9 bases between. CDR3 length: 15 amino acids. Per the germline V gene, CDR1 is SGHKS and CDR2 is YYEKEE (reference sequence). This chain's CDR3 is CASSLGTAPNYGYTF. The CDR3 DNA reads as TGTGCCAGCAGCTTGGGGACAGCTCCTAACTATGGCTACACCTTC.

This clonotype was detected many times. CDR3 amino acids: CASSDDRSSGYTF. The CDR3, as DNA: TGTGCCAGCAGCGACGACAGGTCCTCTGGCTACACCTTC. V usage is TRBV6-2 or TRBV6-3 and J usage is TRBJ1-2; D perhaps matches TRBD1 (6 bases). Germline CDR1 is MNHEY and CDR2 is SVGEGT. The ends were cut back, 6 bases at V and 7 bases at J, with 15 bases in the middle. The CDR3 covers 13 residues.

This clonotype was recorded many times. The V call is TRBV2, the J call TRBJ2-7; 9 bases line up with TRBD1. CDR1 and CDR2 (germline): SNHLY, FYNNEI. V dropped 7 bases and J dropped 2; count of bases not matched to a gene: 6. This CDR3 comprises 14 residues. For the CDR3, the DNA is TGTGCCAGCACCTCTGGGGACAGGGCCTACGAGCAGTACTTC. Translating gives CASTSGDRAYEQYF.

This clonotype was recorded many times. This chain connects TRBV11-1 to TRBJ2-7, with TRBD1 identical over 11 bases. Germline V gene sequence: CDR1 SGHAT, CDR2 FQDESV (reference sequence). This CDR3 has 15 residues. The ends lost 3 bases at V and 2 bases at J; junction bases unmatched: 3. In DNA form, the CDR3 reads TGTGCCAGCAGCTTCGGGACAGGGGGGACCTACGAGCAGTACTTC. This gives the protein CASSFGTGGTYEQYF. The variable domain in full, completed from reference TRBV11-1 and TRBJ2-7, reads EAEVAQSPRYKITEKSQAVAFWCDPISGHATLYWYRQILGQGPELLVQFQDESVVDDSQLPKDRFSAERLKGVDSTLKIQPAELGDSAMYLCASSFGTGGTYEQYFGPGTRLTVT.

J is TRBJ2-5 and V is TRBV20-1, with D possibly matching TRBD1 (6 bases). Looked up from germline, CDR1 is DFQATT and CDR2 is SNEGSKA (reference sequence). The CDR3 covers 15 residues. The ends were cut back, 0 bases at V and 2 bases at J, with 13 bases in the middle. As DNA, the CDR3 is TGCAGTGCTAGAGATGTTTGGGGGCGGCAAGAGACCCAGTACTTC. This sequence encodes CSARDVWGRQETQYF.

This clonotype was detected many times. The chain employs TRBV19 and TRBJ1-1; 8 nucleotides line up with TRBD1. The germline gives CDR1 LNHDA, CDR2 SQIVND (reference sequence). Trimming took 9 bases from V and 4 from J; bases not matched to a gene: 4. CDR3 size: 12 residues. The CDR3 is CASDRGGTEAFF. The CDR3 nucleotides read TGTGCCAGCGACAGGGGAGGCACTGAAGCTTTCTTT.

CDR3 region: CASTTGHQETQYF. Written as DNA, the CDR3 is TGTGCCAGCACTACAGGTCATCAAGAGACCCAGTACTTC. The chain recombines TRBV2 with TRBJ2-5; a weak D match, TRBD1 (5 bases). Germline CDR1 SNHLY, CDR2 FYNNEI. V was pared by 7 bases and J by 2 bases, with 11 bases between. CDR3 length: 13 amino acids.

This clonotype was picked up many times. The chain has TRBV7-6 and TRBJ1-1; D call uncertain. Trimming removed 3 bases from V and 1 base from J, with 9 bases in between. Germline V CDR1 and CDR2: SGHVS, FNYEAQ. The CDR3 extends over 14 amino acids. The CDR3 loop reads CASSFGNQNTEAFF. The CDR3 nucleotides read TGTGCCAGCAGCTTCGGAAACCAGAACACTGAAGCTTTCTTT. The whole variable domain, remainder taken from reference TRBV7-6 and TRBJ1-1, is GAGVSQSPRYKVTKRGQDVALRCDPISGHVSLYWYRQALGQGPEFLTYFNYEAQQDKSGLPNDRFSAERPEGSISTLTIQRTEQRDSAMYRCASSFGNQNTEAFFGQGTRLTVV.

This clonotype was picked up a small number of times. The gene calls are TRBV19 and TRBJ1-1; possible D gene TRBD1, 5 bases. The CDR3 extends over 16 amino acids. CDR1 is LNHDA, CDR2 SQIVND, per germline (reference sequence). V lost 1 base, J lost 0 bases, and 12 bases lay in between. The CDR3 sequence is CASSIGGRALNTEAFF. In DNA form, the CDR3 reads TGTGCCAGTAGTATAGGGGGCAGGGCTCTGAACACTGAAGCTTTCTTT.

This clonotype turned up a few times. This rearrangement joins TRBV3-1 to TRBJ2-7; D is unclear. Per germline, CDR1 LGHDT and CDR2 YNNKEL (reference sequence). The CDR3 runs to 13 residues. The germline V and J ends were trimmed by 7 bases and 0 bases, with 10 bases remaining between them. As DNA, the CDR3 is TGTGCCAGCACCTTCAAGGGCTCCTACGAGCAGTACTTC. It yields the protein CASTFKGSYEQYF.

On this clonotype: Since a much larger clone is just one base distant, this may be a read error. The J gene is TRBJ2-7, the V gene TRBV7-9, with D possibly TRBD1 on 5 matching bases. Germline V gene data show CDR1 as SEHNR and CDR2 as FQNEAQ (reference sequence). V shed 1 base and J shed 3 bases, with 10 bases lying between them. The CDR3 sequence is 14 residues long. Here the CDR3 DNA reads TGTGCCAGCAGCTTAGACCCAGGGCTCTACGAGCAGTACTTC. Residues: CASSLDPGLYEQYF.

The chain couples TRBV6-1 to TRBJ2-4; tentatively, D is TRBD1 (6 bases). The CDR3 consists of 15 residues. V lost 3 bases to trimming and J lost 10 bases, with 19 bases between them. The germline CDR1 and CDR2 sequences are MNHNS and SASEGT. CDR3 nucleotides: TGTGCCAGCAGTGATGAAGGGGGTGGTTCGGGGATTCAGTACTTC. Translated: CASSDEGGGSGIQYF.

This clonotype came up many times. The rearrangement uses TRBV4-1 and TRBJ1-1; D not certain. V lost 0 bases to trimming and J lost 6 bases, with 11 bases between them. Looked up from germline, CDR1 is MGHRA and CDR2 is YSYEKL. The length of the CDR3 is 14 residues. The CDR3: CASSQDLTPAEAFF. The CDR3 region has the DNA TGCGCCAGCAGCCAAGATTTGACGCCCGCTGAAGCTTTCTTT.

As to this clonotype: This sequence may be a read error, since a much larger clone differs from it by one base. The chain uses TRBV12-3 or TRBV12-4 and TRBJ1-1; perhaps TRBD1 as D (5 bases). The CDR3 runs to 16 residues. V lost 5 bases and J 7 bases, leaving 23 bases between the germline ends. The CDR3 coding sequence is TGTGCCAGCAGTGTCCCGGCGCAGGGAGGGCTCGGTGAAGCTTTCTTT. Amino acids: CASSVPAQGGLGEAFF.

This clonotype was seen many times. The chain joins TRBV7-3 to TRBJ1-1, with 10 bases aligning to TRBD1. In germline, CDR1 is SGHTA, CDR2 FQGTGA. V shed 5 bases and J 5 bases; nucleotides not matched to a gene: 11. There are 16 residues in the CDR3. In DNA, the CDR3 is TGTGCCAGCAGCCCCACGACAGGGGGCCAGAGGACTGAAGCTTTCTTT. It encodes CASSPTTGGQRTEAFF. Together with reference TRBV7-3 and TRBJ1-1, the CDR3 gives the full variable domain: GAGVSQTPSNKVTEKGKYVELRCDPISGHTALYWYRQSLGQGPEFLIYFQGTGAADDSGLPNDRFFAVRPEGSVSTLKIQRTERGDSAVYLCASSPTTGGQRTEAFFGQGTRLTVV.

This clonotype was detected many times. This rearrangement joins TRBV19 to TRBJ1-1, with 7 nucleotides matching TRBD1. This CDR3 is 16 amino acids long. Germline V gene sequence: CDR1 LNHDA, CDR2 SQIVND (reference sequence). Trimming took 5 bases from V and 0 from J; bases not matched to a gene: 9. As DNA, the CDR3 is TGTGCCAGTAGTCCCCGGGACAGATCCATGAACACTGAAGCTTTCTTT. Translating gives CASSPRDRSMNTEAFF.